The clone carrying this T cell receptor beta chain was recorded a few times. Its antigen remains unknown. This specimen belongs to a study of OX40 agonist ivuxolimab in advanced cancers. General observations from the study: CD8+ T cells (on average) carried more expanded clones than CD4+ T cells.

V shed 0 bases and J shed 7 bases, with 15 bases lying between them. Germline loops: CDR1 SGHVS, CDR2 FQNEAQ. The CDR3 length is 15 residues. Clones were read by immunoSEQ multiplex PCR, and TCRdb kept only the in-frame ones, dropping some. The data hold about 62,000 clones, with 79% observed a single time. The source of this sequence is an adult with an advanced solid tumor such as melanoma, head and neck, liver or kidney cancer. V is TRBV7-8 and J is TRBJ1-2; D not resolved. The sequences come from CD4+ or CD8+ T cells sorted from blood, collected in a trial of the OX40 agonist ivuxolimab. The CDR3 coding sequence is TGTGCCAGCAGCTTAGCCGTCAGCGGGTTACGTGGCTACACCTTC. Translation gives CASSLAVSGLRGYTF. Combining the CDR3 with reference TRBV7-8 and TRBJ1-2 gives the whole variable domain GAGVSQSPRYKVAKRGQDVALRCDPISGHVSLFWYQQALGQGPEFLTYFQNEAQLDKSGLPSDRFFAERPEGSVSTLKIQRTQQEDSAVYLCASSLAVSGLRGYTFGSGTRLTVV.